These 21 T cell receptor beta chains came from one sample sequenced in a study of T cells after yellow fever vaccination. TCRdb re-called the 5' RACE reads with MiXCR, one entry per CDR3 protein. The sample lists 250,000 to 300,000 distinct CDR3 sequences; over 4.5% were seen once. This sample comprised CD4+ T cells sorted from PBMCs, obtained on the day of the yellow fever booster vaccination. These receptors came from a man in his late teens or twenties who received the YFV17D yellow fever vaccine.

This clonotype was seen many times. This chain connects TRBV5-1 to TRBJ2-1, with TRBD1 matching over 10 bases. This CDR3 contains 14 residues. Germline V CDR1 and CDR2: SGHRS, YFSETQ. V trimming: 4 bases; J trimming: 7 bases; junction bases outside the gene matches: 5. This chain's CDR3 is CASSPEGQGNEQFF. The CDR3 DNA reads TGCGCCAGCAGCCCCGAGGGACAGGGGAATGAGCAGTTCTTC. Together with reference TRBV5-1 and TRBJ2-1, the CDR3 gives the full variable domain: KAGVTQTPRYLIKTRGQQVTLSCSPISGHRSVSWYQQTPGQGLQFLFEYFSETQRNKGNFPGRFSGRQFSNSRSEMNVSTLELGDSALYLCASSPEGQGNEQFFGPGTRLTVL.

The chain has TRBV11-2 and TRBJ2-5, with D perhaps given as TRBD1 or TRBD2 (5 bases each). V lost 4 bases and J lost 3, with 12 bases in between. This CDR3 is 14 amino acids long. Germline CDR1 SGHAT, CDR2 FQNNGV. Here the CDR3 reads CASSSGTGKETQYF. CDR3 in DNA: TGTGCCAGCAGCTCCGGGACGGGGAAAGAGACCCAGTACTTC.

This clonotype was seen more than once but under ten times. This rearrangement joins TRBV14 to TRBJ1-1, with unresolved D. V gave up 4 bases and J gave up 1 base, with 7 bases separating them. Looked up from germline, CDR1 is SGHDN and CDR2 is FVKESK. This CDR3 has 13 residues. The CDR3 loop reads CASSPTTNTEAFF. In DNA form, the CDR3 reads TGTGCCAGCAGCCCGACAACGAACACTGAAGCTTTCTTT.

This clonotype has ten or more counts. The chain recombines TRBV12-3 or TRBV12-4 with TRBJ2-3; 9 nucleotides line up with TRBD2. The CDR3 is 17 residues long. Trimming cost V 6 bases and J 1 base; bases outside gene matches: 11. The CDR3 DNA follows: TGTGCCAGCAGCATCGGTGGCGGGGGGGCCCGCACAGATACGCAGTATTTT. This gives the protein CASSIGGGGARTDTQYF.

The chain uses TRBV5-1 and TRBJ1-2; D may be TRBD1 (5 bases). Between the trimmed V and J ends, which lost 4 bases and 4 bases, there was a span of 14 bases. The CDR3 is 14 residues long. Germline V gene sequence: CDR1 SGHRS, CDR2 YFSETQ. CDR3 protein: CASSPPGLPYGYTF. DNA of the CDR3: TGCGCCAGCAGCCCCCCGGGACTCCCCTATGGCTACACCTTC. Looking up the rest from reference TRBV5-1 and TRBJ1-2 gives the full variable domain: KAGVTQTPRYLIKTRGQQVTLSCSPISGHRSVSWYQQTPGQGLQFLFEYFSETQRNKGNFPGRFSGRQFSNSRSEMNVSTLELGDSALYLCASSPPGLPYGYTFGSGTRLTVV.

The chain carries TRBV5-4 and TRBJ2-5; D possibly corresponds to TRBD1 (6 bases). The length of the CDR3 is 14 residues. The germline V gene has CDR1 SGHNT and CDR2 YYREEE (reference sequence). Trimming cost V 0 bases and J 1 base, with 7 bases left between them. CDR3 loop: CASSLEGVQETQYF. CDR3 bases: TGTGCCAGCAGCTTGGAGGGGGTCCAAGAGACCCAGTACTTC.

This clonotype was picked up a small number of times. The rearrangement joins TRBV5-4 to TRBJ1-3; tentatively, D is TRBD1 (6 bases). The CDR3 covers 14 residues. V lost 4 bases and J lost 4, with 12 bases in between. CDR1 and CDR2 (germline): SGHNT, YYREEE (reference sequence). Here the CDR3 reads CASSPRDIGNTIYF. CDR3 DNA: TGTGCCAGCAGCCCCCGGGACATCGGAAACACCATATATTTT.

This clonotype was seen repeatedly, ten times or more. CDR3 nucleotide sequence: TGTGCCAGCAACCTATGGGGGGGCTACGACACCGGGGAGCTGTTTTTT. Its protein product is CASNLWGGYDTGELFF. The gene calls are TRBV12-3 or TRBV12-4 and TRBJ2-2, with a tentative D call TRBD2 (7 bases). This CDR3 has 16 residues. Trimming stripped 7 bases from V and 3 bases from J, with 18 bases between.

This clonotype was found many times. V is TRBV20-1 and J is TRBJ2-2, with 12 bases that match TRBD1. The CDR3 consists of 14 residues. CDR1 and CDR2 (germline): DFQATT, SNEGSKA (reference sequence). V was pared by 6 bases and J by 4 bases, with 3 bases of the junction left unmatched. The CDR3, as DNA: TGCAGTGCCCTGGGACAGGGGGCCACCGGGGAGCTGTTTTTT. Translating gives CSALGQGATGELFF.

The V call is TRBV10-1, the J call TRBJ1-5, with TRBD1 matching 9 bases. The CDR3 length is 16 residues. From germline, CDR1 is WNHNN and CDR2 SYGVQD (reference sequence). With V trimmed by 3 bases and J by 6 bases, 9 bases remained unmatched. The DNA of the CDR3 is TGCGCCAGCAGTGACTTGGACAGGGGACAAAGTCAGCCCCAGCATTTT. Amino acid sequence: CASSDLDRGQSQPQHF.

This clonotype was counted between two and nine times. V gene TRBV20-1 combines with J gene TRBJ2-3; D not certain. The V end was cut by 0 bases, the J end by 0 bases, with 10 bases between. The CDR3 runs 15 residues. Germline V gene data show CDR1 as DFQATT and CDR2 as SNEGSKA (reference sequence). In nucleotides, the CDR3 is TGCAGTGCTAGAGATACGCCGGAAAGCACAGATACGCAGTATTTT. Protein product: CSARDTPESTDTQYF.

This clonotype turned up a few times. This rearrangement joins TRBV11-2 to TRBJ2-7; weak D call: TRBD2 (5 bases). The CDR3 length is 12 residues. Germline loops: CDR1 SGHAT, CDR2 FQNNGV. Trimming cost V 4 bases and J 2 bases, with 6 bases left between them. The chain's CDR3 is CASSYGTYEQYF. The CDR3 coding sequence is TGTGCCAGCAGCTACGGGACCTACGAGCAGTACTTC.

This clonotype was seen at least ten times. The CDR3 coding sequence is TGTGCCAGCTCACCACCGGGACAGCGCACAGATACGCAGTATTTT. Amino acid sequence: CASSPPGQRTDTQYF. The J gene is TRBJ2-3, the V gene TRBV18; 7 bases align to TRBD1. Germline V CDR1 and CDR2: KGHSH, LQKENI. Trimming cost V 0 bases and J 1 base; bases outside gene matches: 1. The CDR3 totals 15 residues. The full variable domain, with the rest looked up from reference TRBV18 and TRBJ2-3, is NAGVMQNPRHLVRRRGQEARLRCSPMKGHSHVYWYRQLPEEGLKFMVYLQKENIIDESGMPKERFSAEFPKEGPSILRIQQVVRGDSAAYFCASSPPGQRTDTQYFGPGTRLTVL.

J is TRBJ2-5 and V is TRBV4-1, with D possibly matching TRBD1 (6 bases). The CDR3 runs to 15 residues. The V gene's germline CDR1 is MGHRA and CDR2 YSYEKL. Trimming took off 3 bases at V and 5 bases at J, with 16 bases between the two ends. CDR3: CASSQRDIPQETQYF. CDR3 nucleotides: TGCGCCAGCAGCCAGAGGGACATACCCCAGGAGACCCAGTACTTC.

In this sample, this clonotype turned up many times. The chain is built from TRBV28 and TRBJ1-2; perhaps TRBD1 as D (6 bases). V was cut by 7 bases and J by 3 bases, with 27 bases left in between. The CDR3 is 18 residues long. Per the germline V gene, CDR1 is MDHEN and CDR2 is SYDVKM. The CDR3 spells CASTNTTTGHPRYYGYTF. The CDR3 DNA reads TGTGCCAGCACCAATACAACCACGGGACATCCTCGGTACTATGGCTACACCTTC.

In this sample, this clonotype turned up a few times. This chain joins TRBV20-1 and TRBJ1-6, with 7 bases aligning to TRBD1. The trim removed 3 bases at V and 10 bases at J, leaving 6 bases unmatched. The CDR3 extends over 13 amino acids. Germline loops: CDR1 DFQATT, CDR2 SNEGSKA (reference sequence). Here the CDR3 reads CSARDTGVSPLHF. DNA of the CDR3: TGCAGTGCTAGGGACACAGGGGTGTCACCCCTCCACTTT.

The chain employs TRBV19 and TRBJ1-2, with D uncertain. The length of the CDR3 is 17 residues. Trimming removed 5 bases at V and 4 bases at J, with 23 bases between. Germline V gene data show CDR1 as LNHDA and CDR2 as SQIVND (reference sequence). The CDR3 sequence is CASSLSPFMTEAYGYTF. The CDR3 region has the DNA TGTGCCAGTAGTCTAAGCCCCTTTATGACGGAGGCCTATGGCTACACCTTC.

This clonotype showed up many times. The chain's CDR3 is CASSLDGTGEVKLFF. DNA for the CDR3: TGCGCCAGCAGCTTGGATGGGACAGGGGAAGTAAAACTGTTTTTT. The chain is built from TRBV5-1 and TRBJ1-4; 10 bases line up with TRBD1. J was trimmed by 10 bases and V by 0 bases; bases with no gene match: 6. This CDR3 has 15 residues. The germline V gene has CDR1 SGHRS and CDR2 YFSETQ.

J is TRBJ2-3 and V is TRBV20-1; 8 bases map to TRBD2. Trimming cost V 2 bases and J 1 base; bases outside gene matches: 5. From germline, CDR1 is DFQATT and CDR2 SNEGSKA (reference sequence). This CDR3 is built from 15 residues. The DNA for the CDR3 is TGCAGTGCTAGATTACTAGCGGTGGGCACAGATACGCAGTATTTT. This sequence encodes CSARLLAVGTDTQYF.

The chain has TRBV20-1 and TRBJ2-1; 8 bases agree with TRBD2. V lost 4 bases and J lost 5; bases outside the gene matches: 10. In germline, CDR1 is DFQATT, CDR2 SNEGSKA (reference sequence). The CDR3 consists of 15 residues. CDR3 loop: CSAKHRGGVDNEQFF. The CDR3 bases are TGCAGTGCTAAACACCGGGGGGGCGTCGACAATGAGCAGTTCTTC.

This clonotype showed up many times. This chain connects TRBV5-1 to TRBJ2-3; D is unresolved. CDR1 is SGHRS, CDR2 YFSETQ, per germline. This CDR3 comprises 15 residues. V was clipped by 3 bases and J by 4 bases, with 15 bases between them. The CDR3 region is CASSYGPGGPDTQYF. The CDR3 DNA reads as TGCGCCAGCAGCTACGGGCCCGGCGGCCCAGATACGCAGTATTTT.